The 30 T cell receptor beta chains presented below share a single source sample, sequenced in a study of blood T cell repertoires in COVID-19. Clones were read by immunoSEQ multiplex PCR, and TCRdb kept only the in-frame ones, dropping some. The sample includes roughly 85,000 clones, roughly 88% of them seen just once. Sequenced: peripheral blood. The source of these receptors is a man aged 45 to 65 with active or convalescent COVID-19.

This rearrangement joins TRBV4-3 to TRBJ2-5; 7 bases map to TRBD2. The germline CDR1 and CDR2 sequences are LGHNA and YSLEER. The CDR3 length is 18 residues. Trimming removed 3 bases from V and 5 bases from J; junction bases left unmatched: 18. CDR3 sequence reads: CASSQHPRTYDGGETQYF. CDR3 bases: TGCGCCAGCAGCCAGCACCCTCGCACTTACGACGGGGGGGAGACCCAGTACTTC.

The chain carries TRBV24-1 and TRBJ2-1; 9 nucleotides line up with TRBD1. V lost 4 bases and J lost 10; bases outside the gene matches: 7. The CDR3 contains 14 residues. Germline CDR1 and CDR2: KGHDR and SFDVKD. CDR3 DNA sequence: TGTGCCACCAGTGAATACAGGGGGCGCGGGGAGCAGTTCTTC. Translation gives CATSEYRGRGEQFF.

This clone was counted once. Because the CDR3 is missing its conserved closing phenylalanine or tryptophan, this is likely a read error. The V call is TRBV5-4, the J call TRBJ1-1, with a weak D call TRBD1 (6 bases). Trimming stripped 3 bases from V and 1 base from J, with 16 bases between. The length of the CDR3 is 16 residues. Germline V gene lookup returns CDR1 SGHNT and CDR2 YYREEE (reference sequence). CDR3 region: CASSSAPGTTNTEAFL. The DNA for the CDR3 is TGTGCCAGCAGCTCGGCGCCCGGGACAACGAACACTGAAGCTTTCCTT.

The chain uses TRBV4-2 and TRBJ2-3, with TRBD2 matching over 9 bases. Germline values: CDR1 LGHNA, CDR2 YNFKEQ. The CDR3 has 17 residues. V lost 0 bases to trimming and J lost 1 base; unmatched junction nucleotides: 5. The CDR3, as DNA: TGTGCCAGCAGCCAAGATCTAGCGGGGTTTCGCACAGATACGCAGTATTTT. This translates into CASSQDLAGFRTDTQYF.

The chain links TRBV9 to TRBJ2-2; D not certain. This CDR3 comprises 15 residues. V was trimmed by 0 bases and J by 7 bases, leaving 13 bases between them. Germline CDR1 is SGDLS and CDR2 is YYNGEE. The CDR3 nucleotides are TGTGCCAGCAGCGTAGTATCGCTCGGCGGCGGGGAGCTGTTTTTT. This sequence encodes CASSVVSLGGGELFF.

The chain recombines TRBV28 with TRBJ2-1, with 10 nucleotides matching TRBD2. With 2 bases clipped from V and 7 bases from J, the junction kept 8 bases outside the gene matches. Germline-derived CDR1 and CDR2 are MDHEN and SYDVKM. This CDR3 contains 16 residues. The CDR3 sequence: CASSLASGRLRNEQFF. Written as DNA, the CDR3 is TGTGCCAGCAGTTTAGCTAGCGGGAGATTACGGAATGAGCAGTTCTTC.

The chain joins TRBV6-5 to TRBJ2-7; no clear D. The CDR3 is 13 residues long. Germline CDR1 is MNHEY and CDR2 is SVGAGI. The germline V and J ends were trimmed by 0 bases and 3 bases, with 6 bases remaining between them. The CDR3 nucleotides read TGTGCCAGCAGTTACTCTGGAGACTACGAGCAGTACTTC. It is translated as CASSYSGDYEQYF.

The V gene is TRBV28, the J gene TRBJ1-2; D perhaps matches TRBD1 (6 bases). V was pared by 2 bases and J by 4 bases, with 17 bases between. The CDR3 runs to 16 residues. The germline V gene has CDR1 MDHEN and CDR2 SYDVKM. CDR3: CASSLRQASLGYGYTF. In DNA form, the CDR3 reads TGTGCCAGCAGTTTACGACAGGCCTCCCTTGGCTATGGCTACACCTTC.

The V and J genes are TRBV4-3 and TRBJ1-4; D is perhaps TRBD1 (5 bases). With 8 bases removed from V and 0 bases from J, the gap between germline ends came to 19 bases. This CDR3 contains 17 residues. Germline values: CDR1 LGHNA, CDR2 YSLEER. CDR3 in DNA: TGCGCCAGCTCAGGGTCGGCTCGCCATGCAACTAATGAAAAACTGTTTTTT. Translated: CASSGSARHATNEKLFF.

In nucleotides, the CDR3 is TGTGCCAGCCTACCCGGGAGAACGAACACTGAAGCTTTCTTT. Its translation is CASLPGRTNTEAFF. The chain joins TRBV19 to TRBJ1-1; D unclear. Germline V gene sequence: CDR1 LNHDA, CDR2 SQIVND (reference sequence). V was pared by 9 bases and J by 1 base, with 15 bases between. CDR3 length: 14 residues.

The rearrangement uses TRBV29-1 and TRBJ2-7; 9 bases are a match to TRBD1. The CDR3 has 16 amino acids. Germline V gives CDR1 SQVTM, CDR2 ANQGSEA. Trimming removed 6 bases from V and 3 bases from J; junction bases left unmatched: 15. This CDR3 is CSVRRPGQGRVYEQYF. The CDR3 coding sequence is TGCAGCGTCCGAAGGCCGGGACAGGGCCGGGTCTACGAGCAGTACTTC.

CDR3 amino acids: CASSPRLAGTYEQYF. In nucleotides, the CDR3 is TGCGCCAGCAGCCCCCGACTAGCGGGAACCTACGAGCAGTACTTC. The chain uses TRBV5-1 and TRBJ2-7; the match to TRBD2 covers 11 bases. Germline V gene data show CDR1 as SGHRS and CDR2 as YFSETQ. V lost 4 bases, J lost 2 bases, and 5 bases stayed unmatched. CDR3 size: 15 residues.

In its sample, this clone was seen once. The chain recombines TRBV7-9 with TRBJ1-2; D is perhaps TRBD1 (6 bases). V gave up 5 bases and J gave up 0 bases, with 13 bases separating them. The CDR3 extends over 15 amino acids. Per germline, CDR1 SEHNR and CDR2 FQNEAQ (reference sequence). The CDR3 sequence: CASSPETGPNYGYTF. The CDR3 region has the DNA TGTGCCAGCAGCCCTGAGACAGGCCCTAACTATGGCTACACCTTC.

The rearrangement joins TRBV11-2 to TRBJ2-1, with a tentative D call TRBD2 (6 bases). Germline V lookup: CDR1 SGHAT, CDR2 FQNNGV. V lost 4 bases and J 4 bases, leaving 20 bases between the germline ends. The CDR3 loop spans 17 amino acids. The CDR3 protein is CASSSLRSGVGYNEQFF. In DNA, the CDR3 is TGTGCCAGCAGCTCCCTTCGGTCGGGAGTTGGGTACAATGAGCAGTTCTTC. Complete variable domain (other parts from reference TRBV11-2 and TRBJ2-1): EAGVAQSPRYKIIEKRQSVAFWCNPISGHATLYWYQQILGQGPKLLIQFQNNGVVDDSQLPKDRFSAERLKGVDSTLKIQPAKLEDSAVYLCASSSLRSGVGYNEQFFGPGTRLTVL.

The CDR3 loop reads CASSVPGYEQYF. The CDR3 bases are TGTGCCAGCAGCGTCCCAGGGTACGAGCAGTACTTC. The rearrangement joins TRBV11-2 to TRBJ2-7; tentatively, D is TRBD1 (5 bases). The CDR3 sequence is 12 residues long. Germline assignment: CDR1 SGHAT and CDR2 FQNNGV. V was shortened by 5 bases and J by 4 bases, with 9 bases between the two germline ends.

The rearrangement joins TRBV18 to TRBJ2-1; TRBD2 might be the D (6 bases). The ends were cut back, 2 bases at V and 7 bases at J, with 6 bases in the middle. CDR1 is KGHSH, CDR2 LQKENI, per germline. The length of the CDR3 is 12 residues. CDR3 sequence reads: CASSPGGNEQFF. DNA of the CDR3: TGTGCCAGCTCACCAGGAGGGAATGAGCAGTTCTTC. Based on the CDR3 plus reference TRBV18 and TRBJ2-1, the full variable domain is NAGVMQNPRHLVRRRGQEARLRCSPMKGHSHVYWYRQLPEEGLKFMVYLQKENIIDESGMPKERFSAEFPKEGPSILRIQQVVRGDSAAYFCASSPGGNEQFFGPGTRLTVL.

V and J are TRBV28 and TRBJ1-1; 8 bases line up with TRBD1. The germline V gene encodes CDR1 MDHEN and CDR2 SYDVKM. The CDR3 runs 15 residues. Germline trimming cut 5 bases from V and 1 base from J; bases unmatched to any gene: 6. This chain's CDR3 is CASSPRTGKNTEAFF. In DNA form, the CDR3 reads TGTGCCAGCAGTCCGAGGACAGGGAAGAACACTGAAGCTTTCTTT.

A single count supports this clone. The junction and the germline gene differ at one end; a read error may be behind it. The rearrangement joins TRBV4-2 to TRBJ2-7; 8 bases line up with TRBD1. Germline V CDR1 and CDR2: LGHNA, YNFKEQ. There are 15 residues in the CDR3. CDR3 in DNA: TGTGCCAGCAGGCAAGAAACAGGGGGGCTGTACGAGCAGTACTTC. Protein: CASRQETGGLYEQYF.

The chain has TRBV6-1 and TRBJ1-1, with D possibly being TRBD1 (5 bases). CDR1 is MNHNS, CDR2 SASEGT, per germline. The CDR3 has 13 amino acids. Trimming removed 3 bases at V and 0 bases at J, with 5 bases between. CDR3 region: CASSEGLNTEAFF. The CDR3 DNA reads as TGTGCCAGCAGTGAGGGGCTGAACACTGAAGCTTTCTTT.

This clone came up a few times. In DNA, the CDR3 is TGTGCCATCAGTGAATCGGGACAGCTTAATCAGCCCCAGCATTTT. Encoded protein: CAISESGQLNQPQHF. The chain has TRBV10-3 and TRBJ1-5, with 7 bases fitting TRBD1. Germline lookup yields CDR1 ENHRY and CDR2 SYGVKD. After removal of 3 bases from V and 4 bases from J, the junction contained 6 bases not matched to a gene. This CDR3 is 15 amino acids long.

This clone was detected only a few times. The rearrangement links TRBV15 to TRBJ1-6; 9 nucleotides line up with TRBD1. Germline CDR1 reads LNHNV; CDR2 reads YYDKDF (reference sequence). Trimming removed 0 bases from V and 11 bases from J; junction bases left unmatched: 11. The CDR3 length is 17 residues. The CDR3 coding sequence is TGTGCCACCAGCAGAGAAACAACCGGGACAGGGAATGCACCCCTCCACTTT. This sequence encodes CATSRETTGTGNAPLHF.

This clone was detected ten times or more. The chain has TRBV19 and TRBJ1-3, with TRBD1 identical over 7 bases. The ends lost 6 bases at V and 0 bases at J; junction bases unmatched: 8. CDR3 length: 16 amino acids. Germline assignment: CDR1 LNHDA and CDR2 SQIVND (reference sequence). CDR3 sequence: CASRPGRQGSGNTIYF. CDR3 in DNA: TGTGCCAGTAGACCCGGAAGACAGGGCTCTGGAAACACCATATATTTT.

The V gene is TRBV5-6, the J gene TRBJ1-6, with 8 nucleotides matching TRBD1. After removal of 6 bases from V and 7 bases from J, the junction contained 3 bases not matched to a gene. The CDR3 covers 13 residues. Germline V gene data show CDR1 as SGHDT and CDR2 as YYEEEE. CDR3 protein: CASTRTGNSPLHF. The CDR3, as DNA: TGTGCCAGCACCCGGACAGGGAATTCACCCCTCCACTTT.

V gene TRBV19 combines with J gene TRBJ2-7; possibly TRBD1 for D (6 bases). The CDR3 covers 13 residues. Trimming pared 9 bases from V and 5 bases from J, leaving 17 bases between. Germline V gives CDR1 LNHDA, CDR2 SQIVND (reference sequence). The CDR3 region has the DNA TGTGCCAGCGCCGGGACACGCCGCGACGAGCAGTACTTC. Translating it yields CASAGTRRDEQYF.

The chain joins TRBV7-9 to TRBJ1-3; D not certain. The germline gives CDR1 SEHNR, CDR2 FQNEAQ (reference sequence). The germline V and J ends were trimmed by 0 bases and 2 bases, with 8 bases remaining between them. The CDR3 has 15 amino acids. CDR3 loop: CASSLASGTGNTIYF. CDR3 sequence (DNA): TGTGCCAGCAGCTTAGCGTCGGGGACTGGAAACACCATATATTTT.

The CDR3 DNA sequence: TGTGCCAGCAGGTCCGGGACAGGGGTTTACAATGAGCAGTTCTTC. It specifies CASRSGTGVYNEQFF. The V gene is TRBV28, the J gene TRBJ2-1; 10 bases agree with TRBD1. The length of the CDR3 is 15 residues. After removal of 6 bases from V and 4 bases from J, the junction contained 6 bases not matched to a gene. Germline V gene data show CDR1 as MDHEN and CDR2 as SYDVKM.

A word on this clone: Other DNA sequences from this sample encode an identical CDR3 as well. In DNA form, the CDR3 reads TGTGCCACCAGTGACCTTAATCAGCCCCAGCATTTT. This sequence encodes CATSDLNQPQHF. This chain links TRBV24-1 with TRBJ1-5, with D hard to call. This CDR3 region has 12 residues. Between the trimmed V and J ends, which lost 4 bases and 4 bases, there was a span of 4 bases. The V gene's germline CDR1 is KGHDR and CDR2 SFDVKD.

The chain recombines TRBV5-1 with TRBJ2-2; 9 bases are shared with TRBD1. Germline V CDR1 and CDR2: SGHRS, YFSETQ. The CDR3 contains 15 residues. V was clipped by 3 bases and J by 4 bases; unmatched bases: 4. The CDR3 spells CASSSTGGSTGELFF. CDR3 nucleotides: TGCGCCAGCAGCTCGACAGGGGGTAGCACCGGGGAGCTGTTTTTT. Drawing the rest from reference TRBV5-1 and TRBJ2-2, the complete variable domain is KAGVTQTPRYLIKTRGQQVTLSCSPISGHRSVSWYQQTPGQGLQFLFEYFSETQRNKGNFPGRFSGRQFSNSRSEMNVSTLELGDSALYLCASSSTGGSTGELFFGEGSRLTVL.

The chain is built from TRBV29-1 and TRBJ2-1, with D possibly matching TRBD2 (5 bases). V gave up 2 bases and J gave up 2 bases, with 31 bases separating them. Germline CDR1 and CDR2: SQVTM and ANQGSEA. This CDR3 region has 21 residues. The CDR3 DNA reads TGCAGCGTTGAATCCGGATTTTTTGGAATGGGAGATTTTGGGGCCTACAATGAGCAGTTCTTC. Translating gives CSVESGFFGMGDFGAYNEQFF.

The CDR3 nucleotides are TGTGCCAGCAGCGTAACAGGGGCCAGAGAGGACACCATATATTTT. Its protein is CASSVTGAREDTIYF. This sequence joins TRBV7-9 and TRBJ1-3, with 7 nucleotides matching TRBD1. The germline V gene encodes CDR1 SEHNR and CDR2 FQNEAQ (reference sequence). The CDR3 length is 15 residues. The V gene end was trimmed by 5 bases and the J gene end by 8 bases; junction bases not matched to a gene: 12.